The T cell receptor (beta chain) described here comes from a study of identical twins. Study observations and caveats: Modeled out-of-frame TCR alpha sharing in monozygotic twins fell below observed levels. The presence of invariant MAIT and iNKT cells could partly confound analyses of zero-insertion sequences.

cDNA molecules carried unique molecular identifiers, and template switching added a universal primer site. TCRdb re-derived calls from the 5' RACE reads in MiXCR, one entry per CDR3 protein. The sample shows 1,800,000 or so distinct CDR3 sequences, about 30% of them seen only once. This clonotype came up once. Its antigen is undetermined. The J segment lost 2 bases and the V segment lost 4 bases, leaving 7 bases of the junction unmatched. From germline, CDR1 is SGHVS and CDR2 FNYEAQ. The CDR3 extends over 15 amino acids. The source material was cord blood. The genes are TRBV7-6 and TRBJ2-7; TRBD2 agrees at 8 bases. The source of this sequence is a newborn girl in good health. The CDR3 is CASSSRIAGTYEQYF. The CDR3 nucleotides are TGTGCCAGCAGCTCAAGAATAGCGGGAACCTACGAGCAGTACTTC.